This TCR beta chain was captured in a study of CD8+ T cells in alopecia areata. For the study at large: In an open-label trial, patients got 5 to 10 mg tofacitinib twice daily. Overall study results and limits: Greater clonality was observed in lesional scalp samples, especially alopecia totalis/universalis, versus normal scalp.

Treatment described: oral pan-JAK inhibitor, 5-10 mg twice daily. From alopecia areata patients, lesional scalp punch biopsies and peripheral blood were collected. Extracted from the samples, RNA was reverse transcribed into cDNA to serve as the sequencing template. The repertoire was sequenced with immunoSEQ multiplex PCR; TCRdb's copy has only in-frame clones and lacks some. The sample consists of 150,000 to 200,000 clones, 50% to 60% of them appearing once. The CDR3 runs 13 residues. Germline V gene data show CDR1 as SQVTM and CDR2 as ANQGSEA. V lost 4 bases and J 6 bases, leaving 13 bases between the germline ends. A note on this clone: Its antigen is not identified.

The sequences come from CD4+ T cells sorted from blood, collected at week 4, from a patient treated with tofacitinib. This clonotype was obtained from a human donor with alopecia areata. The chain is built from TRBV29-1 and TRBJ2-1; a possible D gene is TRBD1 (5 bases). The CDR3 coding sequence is TGCAGCGTTGGACAGTCCAACCCCAATGAGCAGTTCTTC. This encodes CSVGQSNPNEQFF.